Below, 27 T cell receptor beta chains from the same sample are listed, as sequenced in a study of T cell changes during pregnancy in multiple sclerosis. Sequenced by immunoSEQ multiplex PCR; TCRdb stores in-frame clones only, minus some. The table has about 100,000 clones, around 93% seen once. The sample here was peripheral blood, taken after pregnancy. These receptors all stem from a female donor with multiple sclerosis, enrolled in a pregnancy study.

The chain recombines TRBV7-2 with TRBJ2-6; TRBD1 is a possible D gene (6 bases). V was trimmed by 2 bases and J by 0 bases, leaving 14 bases between them. The CDR3 has 18 amino acids. In germline, CDR1 is SGHTA, CDR2 FQGNSA. CDR3 loop: CASSLLGRGFSGANVLTF. The CDR3 nucleotides read TGTGCCAGCAGCTTACTCGGCAGGGGATTCTCTGGGGCCAACGTCCTGACTTTC.

The chain employs TRBV4-1 and TRBJ2-1; TRBD2 is a possible D gene (5 bases). Trimming removed 0 bases from V and 15 bases from J, with 15 bases in between. Germline-derived CDR1 and CDR2 are MGHRA and YSYEKL. The CDR3 runs 13 residues. DNA for the CDR3: TGCGCCAGCAGCCAAGATAACGGAGGACGGGGGTTCTTC. Residues: CASSQDNGGRGFF.

This clone turned up a few times. This sequence joins TRBV25-1 and TRBJ2-2, with TRBD2 identical over 7 bases. The ends lost 0 bases at V and 3 bases at J; junction bases unmatched: 4. This CDR3 has 16 residues. Germline-derived CDR1 and CDR2 are MGHDK and SYGVNS. The DNA of the CDR3 is TGTGCCAGCAGTGAATATGGGGACTACTACACCGGGGAGCTGTTTTTT. Translated, it gives CASSEYGDYYTGELFF.

This clone was observed once. The chain employs TRBV6-5 and TRBJ1-1; D is possibly TRBD1 (5 bases). This CDR3 has 15 amino acids. Germline V gene sequence: CDR1 MNHEY, CDR2 SVGAGI. Trimming cost V 0 bases and J 1 base, with 9 bases left between them. This CDR3 reads CASSYSVTANTEAFF. The CDR3 bases are TGTGCCAGCAGTTACTCGGTGACAGCGAACACTGAAGCTTTCTTT.

The chain carries TRBV18 and TRBJ1-4; D is undetermined. The CDR3 covers 12 residues. Germline CDR1 reads KGHSH; CDR2 reads LQKENI. Trimming took 2 bases from V and 8 from J, leaving 6 bases between them. The CDR3 is CASSPTTEKLFF. CDR3 nucleotide sequence: TGTGCCAGCTCACCAACGACAGAAAAACTGTTTTTT.

V and J are TRBV5-5 and TRBJ1-1, with D tentatively TRBD1 (5 bases). The CDR3 has 13 amino acids. Germline CDR1 is SGHKS and CDR2 is YYEKEE (reference sequence). The V gene lost 4 bases and the J gene lost 1 base, with 8 bases spanning the gap. In nucleotides, the CDR3 is TGTGCCAGCAGCGTCGGACAGAACACTGAAGCTTTCTTT. Encoded protein: CASSVGQNTEAFF. The full variable domain, with the rest looked up from reference TRBV5-5 and TRBJ1-1, is DAGVTQSPTHLIKTRGQQVTLRCSPISGHKSVSWYQQVLGQGPQFIFQYYEKEERGRGNFPDRFSARQFPNYSSELNVNALLLGDSALYLCASSVGQNTEAFFGQGTRLTVV.

This chain joins TRBV2 and TRBJ2-7; 9 bases match TRBD1. Germline loops: CDR1 SNHLY, CDR2 FYNNEI. The CDR3 is 14 residues long. Germline trimming cut 6 bases from V and 4 bases from J; bases unmatched to any gene: 7. CDR3 nucleotide sequence: TGTGCCAGCAGGCCCGGGACAGGGAAATACGAGCAGTACTTC. Its translation: CASRPGTGKYEQYF.

The chain has TRBV11-2 and TRBJ1-2; TRBD1 is a possible D gene (5 bases). Trimming removed 4 bases at V and 2 bases at J, with 20 bases between. The germline V gene encodes CDR1 SGHAT and CDR2 FQNNGV. This CDR3 is built from 17 residues. The CDR3 here is CASSSRPGGRLNYGYTF. CDR3 in DNA: TGTGCCAGCAGCTCCCGACCGGGGGGACGATTAAACTATGGCTACACCTTC.

The rearrangement uses TRBV7-2 and TRBJ2-7; unclear D gene. There are 13 residues in the CDR3. V was trimmed by 0 bases and J by 3 bases, leaving 6 bases between them. Germline V CDR1 and CDR2: SGHTA, FQGNSA. CDR3 loop: CASSLAKIYEQYF. The CDR3 DNA is TGTGCCAGCAGCTTAGCCAAAATCTACGAGCAGTACTTC.

V is TRBV7-2 and J is TRBJ2-3; 11 bases map to TRBD2. CDR3 length: 14 residues. The V gene end was trimmed by 5 bases and the J gene end by 5 bases; junction bases not matched to a gene: 3. The germline V gene has CDR1 SGHTA and CDR2 FQGNSA. In DNA form, the CDR3 reads TGTGCCAGCAGCCCCCTAGCGGGGGGAGATACGCAGTATTTT. This encodes CASSPLAGGDTQYF.

CDR3 sequence: CASSLEGVETQYF. CDR3 in DNA: TGTGCCAGCAGCTTAGAGGGGGTGGAGACCCAGTACTTC. V gene TRBV7-8 combines with J gene TRBJ2-5; TRBD1 is a possible D gene (6 bases). The CDR3 spans 13 residues. Trimming took off 1 base at V and 5 bases at J, with 8 bases between the two ends. Germline CDR1 is SGHVS and CDR2 is FQNEAQ.

This chain links TRBV29-1 with TRBJ2-1, with 8 bases matching TRBD1. Germline V gene lookup returns CDR1 SQVTM and CDR2 ANQGSEA. The CDR3 has 15 amino acids. The CDR3 region has the DNA TGCAGTGGTGGACGACAGGGGCACTCCTACAATGAGCAGTTCTTC. Amino acids: CSGGRQGHSYNEQFF.

As regards this clone: A junction end diverges from the germline sequence, so it may reflect a read error. J is TRBJ2-7 and V is TRBV9; 10 positions match TRBD1. Germline V CDR1 and CDR2: SGDLS, YYNGEE. The CDR3 runs 15 residues. This chain's CDR3 is CASSPEETGGNQSNF. As DNA, the CDR3 is TGTGCCAGCAGCCCTGAGGAGACAGGGGGCAACCAAAGTAACTTC.

The chain has TRBV7-2 and TRBJ2-7; D may be TRBD2 (6 bases). The CDR3 contains 13 residues. CDR1 SGHTA and CDR2 FQGNSA come from the germline V gene. Trimming stripped 3 bases from V and 5 bases from J, with 11 bases between. Here the CDR3 DNA reads TGTGCCAGCAGCTTGACTAGGGCTGACGAGCAGTACTTC. It translates to CASSLTRADEQYF.

V usage is TRBV6-5 and J usage is TRBJ1-6; D remains unclear. V lost 0 bases and J lost 7, with 10 bases in between. CDR3 size: 15 residues. CDR1 MNHEY and CDR2 SVGAGI come from the germline V gene. Here the CDR3 DNA reads TGTGCCAGCAGTTACTCGTCCGGGGTAAATTCACCCCTCCACTTT. It yields the protein CASSYSSGVNSPLHF.

The J gene is TRBJ2-7, the V gene TRBV6-5; 10 bases are a match to TRBD2. The V segment lost 2 bases and the J segment 2 bases; nucleotides outside the gene matches: 3. This CDR3 has 15 amino acids. Germline values: CDR1 MNHEY, CDR2 SVGAGI. The CDR3 sequence is CASSYRSGRPYEQYF. The CDR3 DNA reads TGTGCCAGCAGTTACCGTAGCGGGAGGCCCTACGAGCAGTACTTC.

The CDR3 DNA reads TGCGCCAGCAGCCAGGACAGGGGGAACACTGAAGCTTTCTTT. Protein product: CASSQDRGNTEAFF. The V gene is TRBV5-1, the J gene TRBJ1-1; 9 nucleotides line up with TRBD1. With 4 bases clipped from V and 1 base from J, the junction kept 2 bases outside the gene matches. The CDR3 extends over 14 amino acids. Looked up from germline, CDR1 is SGHRS and CDR2 is YFSETQ.

The V call is TRBV7-3, the J call TRBJ2-7; D possibly corresponds to TRBD1 (6 bases). The germline CDR1 and CDR2 sequences are SGHTA and FQGTGA. V lost 2 bases to trimming and J lost 2 bases, with 13 bases between them. CDR3 size: 15 residues. The CDR3 spells CASSLYKGQAYEQYF. The CDR3 nucleotides are TGTGCCAGCAGCTTATACAAGGGACAAGCCTACGAGCAGTACTTC.

The chain joins TRBV18 to TRBJ2-7; no definite D call. The CDR3 runs to 12 residues. Germline V CDR1 and CDR2: KGHSH, LQKENI. Deletions cut 2 bases from V and 4 bases from J, with 6 bases between. The CDR3 reads CASSPIQYEQYF. The CDR3 region has the DNA TGTGCCAGCTCACCAATACAGTACGAGCAGTACTTC.

V and J are TRBV7-2 and TRBJ2-3, with 8 bases lining up with TRBD2. The CDR3 runs to 14 residues. The germline CDR1 and CDR2 sequences are SGHTA and FQGNSA. V shed 3 bases, J shed 5 bases, and the junction held 4 bases outside the gene matches. CDR3: CASSFGTRVDTQYF. CDR3 nucleotides: TGTGCCAGCAGCTTCGGGACTAGAGTAGATACGCAGTATTTT.

The rearrangement joins TRBV18 to TRBJ1-1; D remains ambiguous. Germline CDR1 KGHSH, CDR2 LQKENI. This CDR3 comprises 13 residues. Trimming shortened V by 3 bases and J by 6 bases, and 11 bases separated the two germline ends. The DNA of the CDR3 is TGTGCCAGCTCACCCTCAAACTCTCCTGAAGCTTTCTTT. As protein: CASSPSNSPEAFF.

J is TRBJ1-5 and V is TRBV5-8; D is possibly TRBD1 (5 bases). Trimming removed 2 bases at V and 2 bases at J, with 14 bases between. There are 16 residues in the CDR3. Germline V gives CDR1 SGHTS, CDR2 YDEGEE. The CDR3 sequence is CASSFGGSWGNQPQHF. CDR3 sequence (DNA): TGTGCCAGCAGCTTTGGGGGGAGCTGGGGCAATCAGCCCCAGCATTTT.

The V and J genes are TRBV5-1 and TRBJ1-4, with TRBD1 identical over 7 bases. Trimming removed 4 bases from V and 3 bases from J; junction bases left unmatched: 12. Germline V gene lookup returns CDR1 SGHRS and CDR2 YFSETQ. The CDR3 runs 17 residues. The chain's CDR3 is CASSPRQGFLSNEKLFF. CDR3 nucleotide sequence: TGCGCCAGCAGCCCTAGACAGGGTTTCTTGTCTAATGAAAAACTGTTTTTT.

The chain joins TRBV28 to TRBJ1-5, with 8 nucleotides matching TRBD1. This CDR3 region has 18 residues. CDR1 and CDR2 from the germline V gene are MDHEN and SYDVKM. J lost 2 bases, V lost 5 bases, and 14 bases had no gene match. As DNA, the CDR3 is TGTGCCAGCAGTCCACTGACAGGGGTTGGAGAAGGCAATCAGCCCCAGCATTTT. Protein product: CASSPLTGVGEGNQPQHF.

The chain is built from TRBV30 and TRBJ2-5, with 8 bases lining up with TRBD2. The CDR3 is 14 residues long. Germline CDR1 reads GTSNPN; CDR2 reads SVGIG (reference sequence). With 0 bases clipped from V and 3 bases from J, the junction kept 3 bases outside the gene matches. The CDR3 reads CAWSVGTSEETQYF. Written as DNA, the CDR3 is TGTGCCTGGAGTGTTGGGACTAGTGAAGAGACCCAGTACTTC.

V and J are TRBV7-8 and TRBJ2-5, with TRBD2 identical over 10 bases. The V gene's germline CDR1 is SGHVS and CDR2 FQNEAQ. The CDR3 totals 14 residues. J gave up 7 bases and V 6 bases, and 8 bases lay outside the gene matches. CDR3 bases: TGTGCCAGCAGAAAAGAGCGGGGGGGGAGGACCCAGTACTTC. As protein: CASRKERGGRTQYF.

The chain uses TRBV6-5 and TRBJ1-6; tentative D call: TRBD1 (5 bases). Germline V lookup: CDR1 MNHEY, CDR2 SVGAGI. The CDR3 extends over 14 amino acids. The CDR3 sequence: CGSRRDRYNSPLHF. The DNA for the CDR3 is TGTGGGTCAAGGAGAGACAGATATAATTCACCCCTCCACTTT.